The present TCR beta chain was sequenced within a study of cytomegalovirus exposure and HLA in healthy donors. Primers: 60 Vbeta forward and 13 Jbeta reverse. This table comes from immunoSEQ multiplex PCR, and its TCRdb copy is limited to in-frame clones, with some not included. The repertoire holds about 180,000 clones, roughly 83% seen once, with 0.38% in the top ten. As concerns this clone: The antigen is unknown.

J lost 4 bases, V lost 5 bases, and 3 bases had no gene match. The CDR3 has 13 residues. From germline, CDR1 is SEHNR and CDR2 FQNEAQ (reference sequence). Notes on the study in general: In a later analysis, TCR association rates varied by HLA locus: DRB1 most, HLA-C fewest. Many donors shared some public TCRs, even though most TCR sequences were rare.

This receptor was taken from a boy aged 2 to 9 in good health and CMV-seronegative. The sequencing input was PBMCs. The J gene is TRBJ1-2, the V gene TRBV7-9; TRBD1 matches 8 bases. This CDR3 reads CASSPGTGYGYTF. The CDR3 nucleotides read TGTGCCAGCAGCCCCGGGACAGGCTATGGCTACACCTTC.